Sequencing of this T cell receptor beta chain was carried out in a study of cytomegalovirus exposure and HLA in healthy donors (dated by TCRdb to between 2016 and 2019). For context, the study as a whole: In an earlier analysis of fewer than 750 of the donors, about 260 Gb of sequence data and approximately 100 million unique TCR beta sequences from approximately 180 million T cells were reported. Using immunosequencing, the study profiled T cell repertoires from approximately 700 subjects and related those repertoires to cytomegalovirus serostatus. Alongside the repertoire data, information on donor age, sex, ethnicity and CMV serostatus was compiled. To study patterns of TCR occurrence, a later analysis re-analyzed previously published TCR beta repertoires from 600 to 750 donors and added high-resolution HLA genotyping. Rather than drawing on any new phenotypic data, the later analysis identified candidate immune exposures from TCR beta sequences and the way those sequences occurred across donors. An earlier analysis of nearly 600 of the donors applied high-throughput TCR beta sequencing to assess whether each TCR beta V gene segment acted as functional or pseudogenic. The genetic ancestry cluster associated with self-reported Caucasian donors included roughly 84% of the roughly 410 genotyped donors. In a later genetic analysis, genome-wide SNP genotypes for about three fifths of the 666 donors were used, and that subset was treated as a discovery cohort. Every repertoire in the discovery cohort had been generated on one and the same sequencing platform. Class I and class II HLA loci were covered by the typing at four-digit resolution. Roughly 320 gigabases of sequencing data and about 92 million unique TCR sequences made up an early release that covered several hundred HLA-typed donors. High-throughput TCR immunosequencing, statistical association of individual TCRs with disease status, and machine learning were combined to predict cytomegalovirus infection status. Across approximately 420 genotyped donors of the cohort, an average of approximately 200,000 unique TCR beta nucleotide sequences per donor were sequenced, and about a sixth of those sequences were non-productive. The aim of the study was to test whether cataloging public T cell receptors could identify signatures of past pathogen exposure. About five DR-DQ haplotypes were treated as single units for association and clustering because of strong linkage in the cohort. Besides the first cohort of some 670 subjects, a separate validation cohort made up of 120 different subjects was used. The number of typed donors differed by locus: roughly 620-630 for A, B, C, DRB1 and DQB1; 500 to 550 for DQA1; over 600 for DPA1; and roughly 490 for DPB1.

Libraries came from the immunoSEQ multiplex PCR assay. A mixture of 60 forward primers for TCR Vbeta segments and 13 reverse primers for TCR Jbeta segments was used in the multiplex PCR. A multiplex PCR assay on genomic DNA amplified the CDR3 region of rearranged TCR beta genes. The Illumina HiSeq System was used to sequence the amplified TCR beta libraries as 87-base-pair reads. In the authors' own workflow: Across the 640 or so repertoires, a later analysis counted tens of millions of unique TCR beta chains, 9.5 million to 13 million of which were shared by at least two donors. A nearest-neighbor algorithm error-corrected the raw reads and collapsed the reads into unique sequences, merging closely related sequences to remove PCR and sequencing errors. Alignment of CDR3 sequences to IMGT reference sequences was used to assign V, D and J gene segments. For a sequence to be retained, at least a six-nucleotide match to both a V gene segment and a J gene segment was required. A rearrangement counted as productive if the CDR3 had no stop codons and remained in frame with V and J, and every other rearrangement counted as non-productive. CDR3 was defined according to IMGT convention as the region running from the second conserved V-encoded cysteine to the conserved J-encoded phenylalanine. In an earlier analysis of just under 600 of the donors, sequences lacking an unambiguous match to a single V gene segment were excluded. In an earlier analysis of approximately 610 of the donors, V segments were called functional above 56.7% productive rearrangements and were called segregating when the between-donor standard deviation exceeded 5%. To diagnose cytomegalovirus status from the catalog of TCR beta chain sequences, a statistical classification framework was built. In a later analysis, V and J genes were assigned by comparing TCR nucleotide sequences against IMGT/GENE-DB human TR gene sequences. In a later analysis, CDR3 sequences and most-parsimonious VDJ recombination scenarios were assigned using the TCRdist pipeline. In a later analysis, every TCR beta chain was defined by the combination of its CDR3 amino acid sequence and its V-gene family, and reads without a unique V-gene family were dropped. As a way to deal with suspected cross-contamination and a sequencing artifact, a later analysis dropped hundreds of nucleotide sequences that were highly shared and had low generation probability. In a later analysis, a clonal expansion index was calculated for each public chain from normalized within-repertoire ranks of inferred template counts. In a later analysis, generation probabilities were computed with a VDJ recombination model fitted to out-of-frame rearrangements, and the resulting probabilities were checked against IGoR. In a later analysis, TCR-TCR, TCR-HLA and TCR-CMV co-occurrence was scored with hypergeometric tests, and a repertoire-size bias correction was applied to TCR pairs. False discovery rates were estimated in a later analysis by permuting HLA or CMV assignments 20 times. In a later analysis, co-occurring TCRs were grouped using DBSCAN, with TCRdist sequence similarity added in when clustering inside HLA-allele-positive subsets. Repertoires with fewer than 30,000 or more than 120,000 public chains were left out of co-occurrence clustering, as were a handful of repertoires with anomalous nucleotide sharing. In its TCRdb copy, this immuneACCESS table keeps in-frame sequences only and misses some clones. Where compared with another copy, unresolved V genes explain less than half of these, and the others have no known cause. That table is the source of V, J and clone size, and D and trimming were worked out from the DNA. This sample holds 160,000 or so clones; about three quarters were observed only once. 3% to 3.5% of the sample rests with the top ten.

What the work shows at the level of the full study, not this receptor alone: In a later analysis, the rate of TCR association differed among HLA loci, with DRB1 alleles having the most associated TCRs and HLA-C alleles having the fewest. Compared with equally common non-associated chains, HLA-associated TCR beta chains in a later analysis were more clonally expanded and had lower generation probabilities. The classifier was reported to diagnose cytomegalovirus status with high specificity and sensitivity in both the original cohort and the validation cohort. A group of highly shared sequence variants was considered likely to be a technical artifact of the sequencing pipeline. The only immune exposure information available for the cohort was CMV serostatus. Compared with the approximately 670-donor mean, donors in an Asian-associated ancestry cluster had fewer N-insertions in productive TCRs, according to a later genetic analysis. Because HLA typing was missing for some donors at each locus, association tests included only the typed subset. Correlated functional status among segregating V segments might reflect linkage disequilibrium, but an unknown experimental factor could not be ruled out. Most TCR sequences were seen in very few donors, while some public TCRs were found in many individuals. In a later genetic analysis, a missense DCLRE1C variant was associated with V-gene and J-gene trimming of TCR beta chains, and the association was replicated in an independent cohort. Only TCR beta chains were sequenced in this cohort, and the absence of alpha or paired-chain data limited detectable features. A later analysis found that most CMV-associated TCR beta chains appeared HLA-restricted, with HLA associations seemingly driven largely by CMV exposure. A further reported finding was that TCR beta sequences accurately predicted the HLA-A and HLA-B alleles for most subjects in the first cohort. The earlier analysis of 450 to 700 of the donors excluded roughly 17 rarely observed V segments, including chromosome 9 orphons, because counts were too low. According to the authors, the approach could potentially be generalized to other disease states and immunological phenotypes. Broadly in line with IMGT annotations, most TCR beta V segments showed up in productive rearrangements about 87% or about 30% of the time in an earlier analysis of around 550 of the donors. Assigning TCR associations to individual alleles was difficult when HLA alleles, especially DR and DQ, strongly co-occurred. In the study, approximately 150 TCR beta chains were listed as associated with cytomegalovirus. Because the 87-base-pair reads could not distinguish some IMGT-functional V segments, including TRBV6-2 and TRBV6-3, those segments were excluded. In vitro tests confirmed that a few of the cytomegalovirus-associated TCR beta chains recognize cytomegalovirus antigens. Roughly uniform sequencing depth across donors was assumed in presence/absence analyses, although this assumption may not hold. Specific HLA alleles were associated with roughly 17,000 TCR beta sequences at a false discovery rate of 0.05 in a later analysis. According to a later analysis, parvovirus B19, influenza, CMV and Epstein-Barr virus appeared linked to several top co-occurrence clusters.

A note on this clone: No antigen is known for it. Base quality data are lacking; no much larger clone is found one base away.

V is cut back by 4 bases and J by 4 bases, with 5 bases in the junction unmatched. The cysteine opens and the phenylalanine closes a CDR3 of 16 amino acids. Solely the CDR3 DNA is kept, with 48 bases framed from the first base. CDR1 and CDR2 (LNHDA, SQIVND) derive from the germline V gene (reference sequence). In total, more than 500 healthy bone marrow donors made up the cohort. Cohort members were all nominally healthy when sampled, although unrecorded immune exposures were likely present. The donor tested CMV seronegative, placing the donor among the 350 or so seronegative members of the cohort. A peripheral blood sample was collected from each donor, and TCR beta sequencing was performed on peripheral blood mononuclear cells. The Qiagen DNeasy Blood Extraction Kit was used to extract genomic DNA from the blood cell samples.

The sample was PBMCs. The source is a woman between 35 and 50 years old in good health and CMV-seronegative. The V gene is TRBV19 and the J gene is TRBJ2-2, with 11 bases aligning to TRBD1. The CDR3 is CASSRGQGAGTGELFF. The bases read TGTGCCAGTAGTAGAGGACAGGGGGCGGGCACCGGGGAGCTGTTTTTT. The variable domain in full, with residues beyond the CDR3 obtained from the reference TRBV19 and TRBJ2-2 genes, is DGGITQSPKYLFRKEGQNVTLSCEQNLNHDAMYWYRQDPGQGLRLIYYSQIVNDFQKGDIAEGYSVSREKKESFPLTVTSAQKNPTAFYLCASSRGQGAGTGELFFGEGSRLTVL.